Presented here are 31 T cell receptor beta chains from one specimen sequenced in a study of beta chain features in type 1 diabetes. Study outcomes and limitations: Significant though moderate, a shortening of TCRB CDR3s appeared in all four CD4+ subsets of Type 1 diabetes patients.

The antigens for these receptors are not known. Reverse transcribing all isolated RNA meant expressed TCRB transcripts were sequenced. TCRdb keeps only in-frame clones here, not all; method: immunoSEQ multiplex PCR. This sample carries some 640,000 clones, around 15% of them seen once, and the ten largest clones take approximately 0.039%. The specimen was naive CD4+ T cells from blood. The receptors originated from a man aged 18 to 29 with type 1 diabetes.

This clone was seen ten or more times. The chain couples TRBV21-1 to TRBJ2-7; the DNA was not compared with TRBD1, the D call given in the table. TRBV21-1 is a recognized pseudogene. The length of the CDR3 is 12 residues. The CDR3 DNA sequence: TGTGCCAGCAGCAAAGCACAGGGGGTGAAGTACTTC. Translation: CASSKAQGVKYF.

CDR3 nucleotide sequence: TGTGCCAGCAGTGACACGGGAGCTAACAATGAGCAGTTCTTC. This gives the protein CASSDTGANNEQFF. The J gene is TRBJ2-1, the V gene TRBV6-4; D is possibly TRBD2 (6 bases). Trimming took off 2 bases at V and 5 bases at J, with 10 bases between the two ends. Germline V CDR1 and CDR2: MRHNA, SNTAGT. This CDR3 has 14 residues.

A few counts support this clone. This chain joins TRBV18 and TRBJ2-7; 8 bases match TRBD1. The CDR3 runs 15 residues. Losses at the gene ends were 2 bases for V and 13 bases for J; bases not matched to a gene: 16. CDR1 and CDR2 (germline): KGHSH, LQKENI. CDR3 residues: CASSPVADRALGDYF. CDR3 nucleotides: TGTGCCAGCTCACCAGTAGCGGACAGGGCCTTAGGGGATTACTTC.

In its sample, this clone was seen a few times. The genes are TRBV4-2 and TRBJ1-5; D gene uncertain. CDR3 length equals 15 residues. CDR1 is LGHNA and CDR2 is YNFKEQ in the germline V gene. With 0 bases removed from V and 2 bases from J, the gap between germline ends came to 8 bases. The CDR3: CASSQDDGGNQPQHF. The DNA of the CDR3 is TGTGCCAGCAGCCAAGATGACGGGGGCAATCAGCCCCAGCATTTT.

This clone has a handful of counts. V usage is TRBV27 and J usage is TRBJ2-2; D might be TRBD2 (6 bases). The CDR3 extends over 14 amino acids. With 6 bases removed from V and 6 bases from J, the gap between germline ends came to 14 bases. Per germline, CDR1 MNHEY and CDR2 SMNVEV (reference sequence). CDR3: CASSPTGVAGELFF. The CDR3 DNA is TGTGCCAGCAGCCCTACGGGGGTCGCCGGGGAGCTGTTTTTT.

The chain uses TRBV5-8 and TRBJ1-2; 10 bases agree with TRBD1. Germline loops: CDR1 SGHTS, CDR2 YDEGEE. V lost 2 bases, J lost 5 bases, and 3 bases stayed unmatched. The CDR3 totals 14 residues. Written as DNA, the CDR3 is TGTGCCAGCAGCTTTCCGGGACAGGGGTATGGCTACACCTTC. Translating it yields CASSFPGQGYGYTF.

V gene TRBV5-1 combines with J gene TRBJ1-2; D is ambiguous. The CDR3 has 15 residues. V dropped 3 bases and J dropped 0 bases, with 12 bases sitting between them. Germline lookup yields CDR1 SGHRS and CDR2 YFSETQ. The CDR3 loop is CASSSQPGTNYGYTF. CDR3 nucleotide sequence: TGCGCCAGCAGCTCGCAACCGGGTACTAACTATGGCTACACCTTC. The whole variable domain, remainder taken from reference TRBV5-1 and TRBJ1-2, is KAGVTQTPRYLIKTRGQQVTLSCSPISGHRSVSWYQQTPGQGLQFLFEYFSETQRNKGNFPGRFSGRQFSNSRSEMNVSTLELGDSALYLCASSSQPGTNYGYTFGSGTRLTVV.

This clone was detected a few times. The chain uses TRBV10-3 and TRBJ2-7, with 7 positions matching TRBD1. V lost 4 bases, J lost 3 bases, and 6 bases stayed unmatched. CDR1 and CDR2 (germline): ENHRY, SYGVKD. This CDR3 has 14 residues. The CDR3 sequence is CAISARTGIYEQYF. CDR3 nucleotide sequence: TGTGCCATCAGTGCGAGGACAGGAATCTACGAGCAGTACTTC.

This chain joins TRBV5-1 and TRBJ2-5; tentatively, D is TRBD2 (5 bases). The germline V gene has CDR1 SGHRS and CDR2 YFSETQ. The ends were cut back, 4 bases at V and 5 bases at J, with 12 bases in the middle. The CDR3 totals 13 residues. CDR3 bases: TGCGCCAGCAGCGGAGGATTCTTGGAGACCCAGTACTTC. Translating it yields CASSGGFLETQYF.

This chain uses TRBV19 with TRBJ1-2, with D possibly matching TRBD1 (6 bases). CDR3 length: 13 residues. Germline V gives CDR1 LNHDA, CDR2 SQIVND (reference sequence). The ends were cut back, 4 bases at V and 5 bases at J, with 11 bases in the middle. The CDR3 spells CASSTGTPYGYTF. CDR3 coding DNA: TGTGCCAGTAGTACAGGGACACCATATGGCTACACCTTC.

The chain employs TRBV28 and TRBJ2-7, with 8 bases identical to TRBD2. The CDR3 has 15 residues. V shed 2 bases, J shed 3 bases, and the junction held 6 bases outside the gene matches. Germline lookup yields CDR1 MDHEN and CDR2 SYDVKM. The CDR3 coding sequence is TGTGCCAGCAGTTTAGCAAGACTAGCGCTCTACGAGCAGTACTTC. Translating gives CASSLARLALYEQYF. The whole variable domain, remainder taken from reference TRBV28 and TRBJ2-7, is DVKVTQSSRYLVKRTGEKVFLECVQDMDHENMFWYRQDPGLGLRLIYFSYDVKMKEKGDIPEGYSVSREKKERFSLILESASTNQTSMYLCASSLARLALYEQYFGPGTRLTVT.

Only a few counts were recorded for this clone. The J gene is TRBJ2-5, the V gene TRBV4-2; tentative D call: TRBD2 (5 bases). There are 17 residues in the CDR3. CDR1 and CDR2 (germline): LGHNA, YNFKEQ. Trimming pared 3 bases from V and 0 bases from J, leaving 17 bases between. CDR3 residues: CASSQDHTGMDQETQYF. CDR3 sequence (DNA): TGTGCCAGCAGCCAGGATCACACCGGGATGGACCAAGAGACCCAGTACTTC.

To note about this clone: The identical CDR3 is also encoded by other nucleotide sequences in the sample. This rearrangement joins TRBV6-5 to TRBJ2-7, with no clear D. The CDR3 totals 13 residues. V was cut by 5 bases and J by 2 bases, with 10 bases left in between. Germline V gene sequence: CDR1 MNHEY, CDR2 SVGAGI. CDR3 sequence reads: CASSPGPPYEQYF. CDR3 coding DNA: TGTGCCAGCAGTCCGGGTCCGCCCTACGAGCAGTACTTC.

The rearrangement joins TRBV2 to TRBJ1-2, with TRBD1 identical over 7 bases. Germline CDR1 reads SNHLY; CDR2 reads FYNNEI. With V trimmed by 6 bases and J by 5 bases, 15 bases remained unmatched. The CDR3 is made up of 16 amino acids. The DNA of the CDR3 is TGTGCCAGCAGCGCAACCAGACAGGGCGTTCGGTATGGCTACACCTTC. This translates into CASSATRQGVRYGYTF. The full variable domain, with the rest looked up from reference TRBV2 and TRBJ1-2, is EPEVTQTPSHQVTQMGQEVILRCVPISNHLYFYWYRQILGQKVEFLVSFYNNEISEKSEIFDDQFSVERPDGSNFTLKIRSTKLEDSAMYFCASSATRQGVRYGYTFGSGTRLTVV.

The CDR3 DNA sequence: TGTGCCAGCTCACCAGGACAGGGGGCAGAGACCCAGTACTTC. Its translation: CASSPGQGAETQYF. The chain links TRBV18 to TRBJ2-5; 11 bases are shared with TRBD1. The germline V gene has CDR1 KGHSH and CDR2 LQKENI. This CDR3 comprises 14 residues. With 2 bases clipped from V and 4 bases from J, the junction kept 0 bases outside the gene matches.

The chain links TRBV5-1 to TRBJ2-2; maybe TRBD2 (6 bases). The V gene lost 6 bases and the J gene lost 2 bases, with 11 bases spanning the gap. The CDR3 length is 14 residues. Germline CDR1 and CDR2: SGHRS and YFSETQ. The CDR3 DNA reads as TGCGCCAGCACCGGGACTTCAAACACCGGGGAGCTGTTTTTT. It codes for CASTGTSNTGELFF.

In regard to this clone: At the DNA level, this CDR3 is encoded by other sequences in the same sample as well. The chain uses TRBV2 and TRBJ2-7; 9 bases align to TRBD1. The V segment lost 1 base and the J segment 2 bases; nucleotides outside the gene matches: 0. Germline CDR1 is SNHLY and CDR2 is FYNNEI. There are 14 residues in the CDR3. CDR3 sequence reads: CASSEGQGAYEQYF. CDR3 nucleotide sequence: TGTGCCAGCAGTGAAGGACAGGGGGCCTACGAGCAGTACTTC.

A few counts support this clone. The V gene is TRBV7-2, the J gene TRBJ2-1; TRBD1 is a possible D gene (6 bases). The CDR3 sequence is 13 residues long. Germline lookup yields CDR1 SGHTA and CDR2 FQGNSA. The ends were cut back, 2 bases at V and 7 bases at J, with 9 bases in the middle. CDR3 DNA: TGTGCCAGCAGCTTACAACAGGGTAATGAGCAGTTCTTC. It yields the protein CASSLQQGNEQFF.

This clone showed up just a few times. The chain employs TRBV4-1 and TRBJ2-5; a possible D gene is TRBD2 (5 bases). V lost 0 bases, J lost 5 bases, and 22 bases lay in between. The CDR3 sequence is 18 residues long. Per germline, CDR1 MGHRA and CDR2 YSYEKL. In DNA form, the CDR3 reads TGCGCCAGCAGCCAAGATGGCGCGTCAGCGATTGGCGGGGAGACCCAGTACTTC. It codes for CASSQDGASAIGGETQYF.

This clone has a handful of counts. The CDR3 DNA reads as TGTGCCAGCAGTCGACAGCCCGGGGGCTACACCTTC. Protein sequence: CASSRQPGGYTF. The chain uses TRBV28 and TRBJ1-2; maybe TRBD1 (5 bases). This CDR3 has 12 residues. Germline V gene lookup returns CDR1 MDHEN and CDR2 SYDVKM. Trimming removed 5 bases from V and 8 bases from J, with 12 bases in between.

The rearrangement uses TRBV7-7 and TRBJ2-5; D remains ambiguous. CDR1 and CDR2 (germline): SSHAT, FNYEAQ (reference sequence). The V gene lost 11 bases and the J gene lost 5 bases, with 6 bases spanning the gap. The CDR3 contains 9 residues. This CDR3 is CALGETQYF. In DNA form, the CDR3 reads TGTGCCCTCGGCGAGACCCAGTACTTC.

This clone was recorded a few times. CDR3 amino acids: CATKRDSYNSPLHF. The CDR3, as DNA: TGTGCCACCAAGAGGGACAGTTATAATTCACCCCTCCACTTT. The J gene is TRBJ1-6, the V gene TRBV2; TRBD1 aligns across 7 bases. Per the germline V gene, CDR1 is SNHLY and CDR2 is FYNNEI. The CDR3 runs to 14 residues. V lost 10 bases, J lost 4 bases, and 7 bases stayed unmatched.

The CDR3 bases are TGCAGTGCTAGGCAGGTCCACGAGCAGTACTTC. Protein sequence: CSARQVHEQYF. The V and J genes are TRBV20-1 and TRBJ2-7, with D hard to call. Deletions cut 3 bases from V and 5 bases from J, with 8 bases between. Germline V gene data show CDR1 as DFQATT and CDR2 as SNEGSKA (reference sequence). The CDR3 consists of 11 residues.

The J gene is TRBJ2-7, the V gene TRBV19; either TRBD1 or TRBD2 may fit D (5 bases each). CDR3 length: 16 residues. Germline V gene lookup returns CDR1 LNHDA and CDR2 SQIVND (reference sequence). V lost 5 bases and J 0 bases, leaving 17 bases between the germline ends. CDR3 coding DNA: TGTGCCAGTAGTGCCCCGGGACGCCGGAGCTCCTACGAGCAGTACTTC. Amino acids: CASSAPGRRSSYEQYF.

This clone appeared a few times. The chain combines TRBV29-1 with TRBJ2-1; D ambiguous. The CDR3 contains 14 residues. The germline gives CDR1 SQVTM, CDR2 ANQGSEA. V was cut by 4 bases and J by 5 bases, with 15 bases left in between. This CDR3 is CSVAQRASNNEQFF. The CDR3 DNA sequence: TGCAGCGTTGCCCAGAGAGCCAGCAACAATGAGCAGTTCTTC.

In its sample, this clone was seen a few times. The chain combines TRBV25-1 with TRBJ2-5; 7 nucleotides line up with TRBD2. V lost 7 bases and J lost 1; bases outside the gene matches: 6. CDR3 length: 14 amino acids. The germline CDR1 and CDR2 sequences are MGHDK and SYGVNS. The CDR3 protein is CASNPGGSQETQYF. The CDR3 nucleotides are TGTGCCAGCAACCCGGGGGGTTCCCAAGAGACCCAGTACTTC.

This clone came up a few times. Here the CDR3 reads CASSRDGVTQYF. CDR3 coding DNA: TGTGCCAGCAGCCGGGACGGCGTTACGCAGTATTTT. This rearrangement joins TRBV5-4 to TRBJ2-3; D may match TRBD1 or TRBD2 (5 bases each). The CDR3 is 12 amino acids. V gave up 4 bases and J gave up 8 bases, with 11 bases separating them. Germline V gives CDR1 SGHNT, CDR2 YYREEE (reference sequence).

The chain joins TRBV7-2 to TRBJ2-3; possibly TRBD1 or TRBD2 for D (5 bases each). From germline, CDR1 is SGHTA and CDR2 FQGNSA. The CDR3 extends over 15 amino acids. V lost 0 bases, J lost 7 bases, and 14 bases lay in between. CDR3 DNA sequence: TGTGCCAGCAGCTTAGCGGTGGGACCGCCGAATACGCAGTATTTT. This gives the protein CASSLAVGPPNTQYF. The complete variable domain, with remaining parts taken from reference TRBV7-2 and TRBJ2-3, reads GAGVSQSPSNKVTEKGKDVELRCDPISGHTALYWYRQSLGQGLEFLIYFQGNSAPDKSGLPSDRFSAERTGGSVSTLTIQRTQQEDSAVYLCASSLAVGPPNTQYFGPGTRLTVL.

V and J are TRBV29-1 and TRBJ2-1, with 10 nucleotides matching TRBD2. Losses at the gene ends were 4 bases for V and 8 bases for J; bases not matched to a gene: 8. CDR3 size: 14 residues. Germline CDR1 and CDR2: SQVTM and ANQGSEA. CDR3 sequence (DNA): TGCAGCGTTGTGAGTAGCGGGGGGACTCATGAGCAGTTCTTC. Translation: CSVVSSGGTHEQFF.

The CDR3 nucleotides read TGCAGCGTTGACCCGATACTAAAAGGACAGGGTGGGCAGAGCACTGAAGCTTTCTTT. This translates into CSVDPILKGQGGQSTEAFF. V gene TRBV29-1 combines with J gene TRBJ1-1; 8 bases agree with TRBD1. Germline V gene data show CDR1 as SQVTM and CDR2 as ANQGSEA. The CDR3 runs to 19 residues. The ends lost 3 bases at V and 4 bases at J; junction bases unmatched: 22.

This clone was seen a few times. The CDR3: CASSLLWGTANTEAFF. CDR3 nucleotides: TGTGCCAGCAGCTTACTATGGGGGACTGCGAACACTGAAGCTTTCTTT. The V and J genes are TRBV7-9 and TRBJ1-1; a weak D match, TRBD1 (5 bases). This CDR3 is built from 16 residues. Germline V gene data show CDR1 as SEHNR and CDR2 as FQNEAQ (reference sequence). Trimming took 2 bases from V and 1 from J, leaving 14 bases between them.